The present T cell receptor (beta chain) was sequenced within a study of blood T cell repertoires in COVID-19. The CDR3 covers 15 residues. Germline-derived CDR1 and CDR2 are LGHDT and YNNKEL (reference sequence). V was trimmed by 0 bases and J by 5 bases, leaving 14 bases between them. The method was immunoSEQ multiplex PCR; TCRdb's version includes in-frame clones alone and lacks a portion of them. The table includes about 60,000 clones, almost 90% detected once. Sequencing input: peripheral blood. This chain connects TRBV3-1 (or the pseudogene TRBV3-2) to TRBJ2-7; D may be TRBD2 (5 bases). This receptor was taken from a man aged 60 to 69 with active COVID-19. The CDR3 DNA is TGTGCCAGCAGCCAAGACGTTTCGGGGATAGACGAGCAGTACTTC. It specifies CASSQDVSGIDEQYF.